This T cell receptor beta chain was recorded in a study of beta chain features in type 1 diabetes. This clone has only a few counts. Its antigen is undetermined. The study reverse transcribed the entire isolated RNA, so it sequenced expressed TCRB transcripts. Naive, central memory and regulatory T cell samples averaged about 3.3 million immunoSEQ reads each. This table comes from immunoSEQ multiplex PCR, and its TCRdb copy is limited to in-frame clones, with some not included. The sample contains 100,000 to 150,000 clones, roughly 17% of which appear only once. The CDR3 consists of 15 residues. Germline CDR1 reads KGHSH; CDR2 reads LQKENI. Trimming removed 3 bases from V and 2 bases from J; junction bases left unmatched: 6. General study findings and limits: Any HLA-type effect on TCRB rearrangement remained unresolved here. In every one of the four CD4+ subsets, TCRB CDR3s were moderately but significantly shorter in Type 1 diabetes patients.

The specimen sequenced was central memory CD4+ T cells from blood. This chain connects TRBV18 to TRBJ2-7; TRBD1 matches at 8 bases. The source is a man between 18 and 35 years old with type 1 diabetes. CDR3 coding DNA: TGTGCCAGCTCACCCTCCCGGGACAGGACCTACGAGCAGTACTTC. Its protein is CASSPSRDRTYEQYF.